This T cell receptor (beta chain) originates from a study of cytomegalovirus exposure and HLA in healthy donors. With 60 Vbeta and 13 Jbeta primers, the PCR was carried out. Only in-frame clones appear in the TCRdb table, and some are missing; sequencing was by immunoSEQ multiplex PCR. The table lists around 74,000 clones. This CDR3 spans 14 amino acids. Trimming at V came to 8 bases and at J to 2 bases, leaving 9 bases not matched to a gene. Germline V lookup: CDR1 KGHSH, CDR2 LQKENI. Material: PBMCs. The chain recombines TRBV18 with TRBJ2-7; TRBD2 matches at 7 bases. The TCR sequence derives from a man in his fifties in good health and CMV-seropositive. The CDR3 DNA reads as TGTGCCAGCCAGCCGGCGGGGGATGCCTACGAGCAGTACTTC. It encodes CASQPAGDAYEQYF.